These 30 T cell receptor beta chains were all obtained from the same sample, sequenced in a study of CXCR3-negative and CXCR3-positive naive CD8 T cells. Study conclusions and caveats: Hydrophobicity was higher for TRB CDR3s found in CXCR3-positive naive cells than in CXCR3-negative naive cells.

These receptors are not linked to any known antigen. cDNA libraries for TRB were generated by 5' RACE incorporating UMI labels. TCRdb reprocessed the 5' RACE reads, with one entry per CDR3 protein and no DNA. The sample includes 150,000 or so distinct CDR3 sequences. Sequencing input: naive CXCR3+ CD8+ T cells from blood. The subset here: CD45RO-CCR7+CD27+CD95- naive CD8+ T cells expressing CXCR3 (TNR3+). Receptors were obtained from a human donor in good health. Some clones in this sample may be carry-over from other donors' samples.

This chain connects TRBV6-1 to TRBJ2-3; TCRdb's assignment of TRBD2 cannot be checked, as there is no DNA. Germline loops: CDR1 MNHNS, CDR2 SASEGT. The CDR3 spans 14 residues. The CDR3 region is CASSEGSGSGVQYF.

This CDR3 reads CSARSDSDTQYF. The chain carries TRBV20-1 and TRBJ2-3. Looked up from germline, CDR1 is DFQATT and CDR2 is SNEGSKA (reference sequence). The CDR3 covers 12 residues.

V gene TRBV7-9 combines with J gene TRBJ2-2; TCRdb indicates TRBD1, and absent DNA this call remains unverified. CDR1 SEHNR and CDR2 FQNEAQ come from the germline V gene (reference sequence). The CDR3 contains 16 residues. CDR3 loop: CASSFVGEVYTGELFF.

CDR3 amino acids: CSVGSPDYGYTF. The chain employs TRBV29-1 and TRBJ1-2; TCRdb's D call, TRBD1, is unchecked because there is no DNA. The CDR3 consists of 12 residues. Germline CDR1 reads SQVTM; CDR2 reads ANQGSEA.

The genes are TRBV5-1 and TRBJ2-3; TCRdb lists TRBD1, though no DNA is available to test this call. The CDR3 consists of 16 residues. Germline CDR1 SGHRS, CDR2 YFSETQ. The CDR3 reads CASSLGTGTSTDTQYF.

CDR3 sequence: CASSLSNLYGYTF. The V and J genes are TRBV7-9 and TRBJ1-2. The V gene's germline CDR1 is SEHNR and CDR2 FQNEAQ (reference sequence). This CDR3 has 13 amino acids.

V and J are TRBV7-9 and TRBJ2-7; the TCRdb call, TRBD1, lacks DNA for checking. This CDR3 comprises 16 residues. Germline V gives CDR1 SEHNR, CDR2 FQNEAQ (reference sequence). CDR3 residues: CASSPEEGKGSYEQYF.

The J gene is TRBJ1-2, the V gene TRBV29-1; TCRdb lists TRBD1, though no DNA is available to test this call. The CDR3 is made up of 14 amino acids. The V gene's germline CDR1 is SQVTM and CDR2 ANQGSEA. CDR3 region: CSVVVGQGNYGYTF.

V is TRBV7-9 and J is TRBJ2-3. The CDR3 sequence is 13 residues long. Per germline, CDR1 SEHNR and CDR2 FQNEAQ (reference sequence). This CDR3 is CASSLEGLDTQYF.

CDR3 region: CSVEDQWTQSSYNEQFF. The genes are TRBV29-1 and TRBJ2-1. The CDR3 runs 17 residues. The germline V gene has CDR1 SQVTM and CDR2 ANQGSEA.

This CDR3 reads CSVAPGLKYEQYF. The chain has TRBV29-1 and TRBJ2-7; TCRdb's D call, TRBD2, is unchecked because there is no DNA. Germline values: CDR1 SQVTM, CDR2 ANQGSEA. This CDR3 comprises 13 residues.

The chain combines TRBV6-6 with TRBJ2-5; TCRdb designates TRBD1, a call that cannot be tested without DNA. CDR1 is MNHNY, CDR2 SVGAGI, per germline (reference sequence). CDR3 length equals 14 residues. The CDR3 loop is CASSFDRVQETQYF.

CDR3 sequence reads: CASRSREWDTGELFF. V is TRBV7-9 and J is TRBJ2-2; TCRdb lists TRBD1, though no DNA is available to test this call. The CDR3 runs 15 residues. Germline CDR1 reads SEHNR; CDR2 reads FQNEAQ (reference sequence).

CDR3 protein: CASSQDFPGGSAYNEQFF. The V call is TRBV3-1, the J call TRBJ2-1; TCRdb lists TRBD1, though no DNA is available to test this call. Germline values: CDR1 LGHDT, CDR2 YNNKEL (reference sequence). The CDR3 sequence is 18 residues long.

The V call is TRBV29-1, the J call TRBJ2-2; the D call of TRBD1 rests on TCRdb alone, since no DNA is present to check it. The CDR3 has 15 amino acids. Germline V CDR1 and CDR2: SQVTM, ANQGSEA. This CDR3 reads CSVEDRGQESGELFF.

This sequence joins TRBV9 and TRBJ2-7. CDR1 SGDLS and CDR2 YYNGEE come from the germline V gene. The CDR3 covers 15 residues. The CDR3 spells CASSPGSDTTYEQYF.

The chain links TRBV6-5 to TRBJ1-5. The CDR3 extends over 17 amino acids. Per germline, CDR1 MNHEY and CDR2 SVGAGI. CDR3 loop: CASSEAEGRVGNQPQHF.

V and J are TRBV15 and TRBJ1-2; TCRdb calls TRBD1, which cannot be checked without DNA. Germline-derived CDR1 and CDR2 are LNHNV and YYDKDF (reference sequence). The CDR3 sequence is 17 residues long. The CDR3 here is CATSRDLVGQGTYGYTF.

V usage is TRBV29-1 and J usage is TRBJ2-1; there is no DNA to check the TCRdb D call of TRBD1. CDR1 SQVTM and CDR2 ANQGSEA come from the germline V gene. This CDR3 spans 14 amino acids. CDR3 protein: CSVEDGDRYNEQFF.

This rearrangement joins TRBV27 to TRBJ1-3; TCRdb's D gene call, TRBD1, goes unchecked for lack of DNA. Germline loops: CDR1 MNHEY, CDR2 SMNVEV (reference sequence). The CDR3 runs 15 residues. The CDR3 here is CASRPTGASGNTIYF.

This rearrangement joins TRBV10-3 to TRBJ2-5; TCRdb indicates TRBD1, and absent DNA this call remains unverified. Germline CDR1 ENHRY, CDR2 SYGVKD. This CDR3 region has 15 residues. CDR3 sequence reads: CASSLNPLLLETQYF.

J is TRBJ2-5 and V is TRBV7-9. CDR3 length: 13 residues. Germline V gene sequence: CDR1 SEHNR, CDR2 FQNEAQ (reference sequence). The CDR3: CASSSREMETQYF.

The chain is built from TRBV28 and TRBJ2-1; TCRdb's assignment of TRBD2 cannot be checked, as there is no DNA. Germline V gives CDR1 MDHEN, CDR2 SYDVKM. The CDR3 spans 16 residues. The CDR3 reads CASSETSGSSYNEQFF.

This rearrangement joins TRBV18 to TRBJ2-1; the D call from TCRdb, TRBD2, cannot be confirmed without DNA. This CDR3 spans 16 amino acids. Looked up from germline, CDR1 is KGHSH and CDR2 is LQKENI. The CDR3 loop reads CASSPPLAGANNEQFF.

The CDR3 protein is CASSLGPRGSYEQYF. The chain employs TRBV7-9 and TRBJ2-7; there is no DNA to check the TCRdb D call of TRBD2. The germline CDR1 and CDR2 sequences are SEHNR and FQNEAQ (reference sequence). The CDR3 is made up of 15 amino acids. Full variable domain (missing parts from reference TRBV7-9 and TRBJ2-7): DTGVSQNPRHKITKRGQNVTFRCDPISEHNRLYWYRQTLGQGPEFLTYFQNEAQLEKSRLLSDRFSAERPKGSFSTLEIQRTEQGDSAMYLCASSLGPRGSYEQYFGPGTRLTVT.

V and J are TRBV6-4 and TRBJ2-7; TCRdb designates TRBD2, a call that cannot be tested without DNA. CDR1 and CDR2 (germline): MRHNA, SNTAGT. The CDR3 consists of 13 residues. This CDR3 reads CASSELAGSEQYF.

This sequence joins TRBV28 and TRBJ1-6. This CDR3 comprises 15 residues. Germline V gene lookup returns CDR1 MDHEN and CDR2 SYDVKM. The CDR3 reads CASSLPIRLGSPLHF.

The chain carries TRBV27 and TRBJ1-5; with no DNA, the TCRdb D assignment of TRBD1 cannot be verified. Germline CDR1 is MNHEY and CDR2 is SMNVEV (reference sequence). The CDR3 runs 16 residues. The CDR3 protein is CASSPPPTGLGQPQHF.

This sequence joins TRBV6-5 and TRBJ2-2; TCRdb names TRBD1, which stays unverified in the absence of DNA. CDR1 is MNHEY, CDR2 SVGAGI, per germline. There are 14 residues in the CDR3. The CDR3 spells CASSPDRGAGELFF.

This chain joins TRBV7-6 and TRBJ2-7; without DNA, the TCRdb call of TRBD1 cannot be checked. The CDR3 consists of 18 residues. Per germline, CDR1 SGHVS and CDR2 FNYEAQ. Here the CDR3 reads CASSLESLSDRPSYEQYF.